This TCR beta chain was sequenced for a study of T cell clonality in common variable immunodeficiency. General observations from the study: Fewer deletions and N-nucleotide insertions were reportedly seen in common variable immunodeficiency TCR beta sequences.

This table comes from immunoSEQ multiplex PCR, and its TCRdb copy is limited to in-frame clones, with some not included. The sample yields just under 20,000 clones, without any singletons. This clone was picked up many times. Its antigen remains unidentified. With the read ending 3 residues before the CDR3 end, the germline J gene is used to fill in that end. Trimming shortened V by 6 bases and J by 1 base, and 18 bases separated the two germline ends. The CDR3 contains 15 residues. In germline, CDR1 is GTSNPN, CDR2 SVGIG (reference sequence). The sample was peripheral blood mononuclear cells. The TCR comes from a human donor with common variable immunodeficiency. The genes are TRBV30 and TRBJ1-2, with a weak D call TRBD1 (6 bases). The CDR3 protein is CACPPGTNYNYGYTF. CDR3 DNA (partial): TGTGCCTGCCCCCCGGGGACAAATTATAACTATGGC.